The present T cell receptor beta chain was sequenced within a study of blood T cell repertoires in COVID-19. Method: immunoSEQ multiplex PCR; TCRdb's copy keeps in-frame clones and lacks some. The data hold 260,000 or so clones, with about nine tenths observed a single time. CDR1 is MDHEN, CDR2 SYDVKM, per germline. V shed 6 bases and J 5 bases; nucleotides not matched to a gene: 9. This CDR3 contains 14 residues. The chain carries TRBV28 and TRBJ1-1, with 7 bases identical to TRBD1. The clonotype originates from a man younger than 30 who had recovered from COVID-19. The sequencing sample was made of PBMCs or T cells enriched from blood (not recorded which). CDR3 nucleotides: TGTGCCAGCAGAGCACAGGGGTCCAGGACTGAAGCTTTCTTT. Protein product: CASRAQGSRTEAFF.